This T cell receptor beta chain was retrieved from a study of T cell repertoires in cytomegalovirus infection. MiXCR, run by TCRdb on the reads, gives a single entry per CDR3 protein. The table records some 320,000 distinct CDR3 sequences, over 7.5% of them present only once. V gave up 7 bases and J gave up 4 bases, with 16 bases separating them. The CDR3 sequence is 15 residues long. Per germline, CDR1 MNHEY and CDR2 SMNVEV (reference sequence). This clonotype appeared many times. The chain has TRBV27 and TRBJ2-2; D may be TRBD2 (5 bases). The sequencing sample was made of PBMCs. This TCR was recovered from a human donor in good health (CMV status not recorded). Some clones in this sample may be carry-over from other donors' samples. The DNA for the CDR3 is TGTGCCAGCACCCACGGCCTGGCGGGCACCGGGGAGCTGTTTTTT. Amino acids: CASTHGLAGTGELFF.